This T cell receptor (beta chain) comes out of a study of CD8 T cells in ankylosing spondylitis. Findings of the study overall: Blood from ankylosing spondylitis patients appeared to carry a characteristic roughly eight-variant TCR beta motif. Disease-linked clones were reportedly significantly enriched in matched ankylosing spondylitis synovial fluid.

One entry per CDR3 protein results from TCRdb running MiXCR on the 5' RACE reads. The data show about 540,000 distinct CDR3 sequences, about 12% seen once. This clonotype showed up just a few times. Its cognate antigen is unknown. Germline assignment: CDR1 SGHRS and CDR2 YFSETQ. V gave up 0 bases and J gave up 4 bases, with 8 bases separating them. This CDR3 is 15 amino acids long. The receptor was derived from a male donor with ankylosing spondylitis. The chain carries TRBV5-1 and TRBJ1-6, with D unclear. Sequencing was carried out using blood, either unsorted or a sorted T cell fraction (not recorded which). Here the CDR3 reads CASSLEPNYNSPLHF. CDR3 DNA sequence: TGCGCCAGCAGCTTGGAACCTAATTATAATTCACCCCTCCACTTT.